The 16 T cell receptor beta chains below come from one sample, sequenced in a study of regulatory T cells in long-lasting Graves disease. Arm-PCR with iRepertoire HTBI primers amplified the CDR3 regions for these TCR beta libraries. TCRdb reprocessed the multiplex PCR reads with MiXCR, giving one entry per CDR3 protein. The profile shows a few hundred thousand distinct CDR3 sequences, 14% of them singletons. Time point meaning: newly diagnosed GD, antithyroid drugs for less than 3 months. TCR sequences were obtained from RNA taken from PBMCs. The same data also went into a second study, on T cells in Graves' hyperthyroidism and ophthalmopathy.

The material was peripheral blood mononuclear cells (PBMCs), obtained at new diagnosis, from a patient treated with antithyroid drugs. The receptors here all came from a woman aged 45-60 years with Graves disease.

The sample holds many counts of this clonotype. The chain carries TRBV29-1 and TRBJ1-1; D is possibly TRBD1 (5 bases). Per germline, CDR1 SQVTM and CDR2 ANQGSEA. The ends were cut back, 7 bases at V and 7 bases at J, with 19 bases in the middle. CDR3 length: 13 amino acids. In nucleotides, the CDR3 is TGCAGCGGAACCCGGGACTTCGACAGTGAAGCTTTCTTT. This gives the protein CSGTRDFDSEAFF.

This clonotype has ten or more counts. The CDR3 nucleotides read TGTGCCAGCAGCTTAGTATTGATAAGCGGGAGGTTTTTTCACACAGATACGCAGTATTTT. Its translation: CASSLVLISGRFFHTDTQYF. The chain combines TRBV11-2 with TRBJ2-3, with 9 bases that match TRBD2. V was clipped by 1 base and J by 2 bases; unmatched bases: 16. The CDR3 totals 20 residues. Germline V gene lookup returns CDR1 SGHAT and CDR2 FQNNGV.

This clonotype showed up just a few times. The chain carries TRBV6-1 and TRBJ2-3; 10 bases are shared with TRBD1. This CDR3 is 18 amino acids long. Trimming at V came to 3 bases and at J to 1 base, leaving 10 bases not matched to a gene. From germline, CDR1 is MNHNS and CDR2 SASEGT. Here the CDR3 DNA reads TGTGCCAGCAGTGAGGGGACAGGGGTGCCGGGGGGCACAGATACGCAGTATTTT. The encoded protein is CASSEGTGVPGGTDTQYF.

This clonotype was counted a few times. The CDR3 is CASSFRGRTTDTQYF. In DNA form, the CDR3 reads TGTGCCAGCAGTTTTAGGGGGAGAACCACAGATACGCAGTATTTT. The gene calls are TRBV12-3 or TRBV12-4 and TRBJ2-3; possibly TRBD1 for D (6 bases). The length of the CDR3 is 15 residues. Trimming took off 3 bases at V and 2 bases at J, with 12 bases between the two ends.

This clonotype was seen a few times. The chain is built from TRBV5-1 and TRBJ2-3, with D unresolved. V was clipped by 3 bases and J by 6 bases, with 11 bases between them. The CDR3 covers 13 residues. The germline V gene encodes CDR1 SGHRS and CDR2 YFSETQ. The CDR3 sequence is CASSWPSDDTQYF. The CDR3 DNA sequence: TGCGCCAGCAGCTGGCCTTCCGATGATACGCAGTATTTT.

Written as DNA, the CDR3 is TGTGCCAGCAGCTTGGTGGTCGTGGCCGCAGGGATAGGTGAGCAGTTCTTC. Translated, it gives CASSLVVVAAGIGEQFF. The rearrangement uses TRBV5-4 and TRBJ2-1, with D possibly being TRBD1 (5 bases). Germline V lookup: CDR1 SGHNT, CDR2 YYREEE (reference sequence). This CDR3 contains 17 residues. Trimming cost V 0 bases and J 9 bases, with 22 bases left between them.

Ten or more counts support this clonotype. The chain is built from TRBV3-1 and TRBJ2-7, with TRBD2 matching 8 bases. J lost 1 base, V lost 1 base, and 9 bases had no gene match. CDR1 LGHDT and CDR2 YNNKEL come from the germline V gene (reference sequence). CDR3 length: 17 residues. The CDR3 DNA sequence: TGTGCCAGCAGCCAAGGGGGGGCGGGAGGCCTATCCTACGAGCAGTACTTC. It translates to CASSQGGAGGLSYEQYF.

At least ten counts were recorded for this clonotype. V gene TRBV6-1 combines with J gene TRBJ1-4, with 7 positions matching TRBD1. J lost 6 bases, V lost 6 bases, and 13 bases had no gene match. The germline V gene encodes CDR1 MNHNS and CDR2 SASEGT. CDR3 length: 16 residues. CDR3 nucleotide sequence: TGTGCCAGCAGAAAAGAACAACAGGGGTCCCATGAAAAACTGTTTTTT. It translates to CASRKEQQGSHEKLFF.

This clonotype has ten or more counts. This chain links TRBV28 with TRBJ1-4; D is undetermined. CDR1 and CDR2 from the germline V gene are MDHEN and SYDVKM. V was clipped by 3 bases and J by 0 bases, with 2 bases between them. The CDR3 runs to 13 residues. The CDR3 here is CASSFPTNEKLFF. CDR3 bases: TGTGCCAGCAGTTTCCCAACTAATGAAAAACTGTTTTTT.

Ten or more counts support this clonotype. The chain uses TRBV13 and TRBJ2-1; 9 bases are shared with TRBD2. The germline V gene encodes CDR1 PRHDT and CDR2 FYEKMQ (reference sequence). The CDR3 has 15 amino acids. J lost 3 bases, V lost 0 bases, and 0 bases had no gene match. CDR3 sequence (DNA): TGTGCCAGCAGCTTAGGAGCGGGAGGCTACAATGAGCAGTTCTTC. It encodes CASSLGAGGYNEQFF.

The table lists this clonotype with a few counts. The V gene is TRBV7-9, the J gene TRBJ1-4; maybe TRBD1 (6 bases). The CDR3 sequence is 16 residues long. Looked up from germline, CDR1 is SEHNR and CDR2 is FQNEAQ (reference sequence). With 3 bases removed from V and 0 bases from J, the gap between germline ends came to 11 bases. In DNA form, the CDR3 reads TGTGCCAGCAGCTTGGGACATTATGCAACTAATGAAAAACTGTTTTTT. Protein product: CASSLGHYATNEKLFF.

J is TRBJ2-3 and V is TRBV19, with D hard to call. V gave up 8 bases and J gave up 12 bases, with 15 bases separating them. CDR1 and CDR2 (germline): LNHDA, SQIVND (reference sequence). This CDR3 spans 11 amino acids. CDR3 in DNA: TGTGCCAGTCTTGACATCCCATCCCAGTATTTT. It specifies CASLDIPSQYF.

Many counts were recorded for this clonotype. CDR3 in amino acids: CASGGTNEKLFF. DNA of the CDR3: TGTGCCAGCGGGGGCACTAATGAAAAACTGTTTTTT. The chain couples TRBV2 to TRBJ1-4; TRBD1 is a possible D gene (6 bases). V was clipped by 8 bases and J by 2 bases, with 6 bases between them. Germline loops: CDR1 SNHLY, CDR2 FYNNEI. This CDR3 comprises 12 residues.

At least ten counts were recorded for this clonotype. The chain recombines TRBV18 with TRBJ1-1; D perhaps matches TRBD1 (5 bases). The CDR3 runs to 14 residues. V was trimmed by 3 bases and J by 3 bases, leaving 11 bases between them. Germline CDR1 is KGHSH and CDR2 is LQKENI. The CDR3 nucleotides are TGTGCCAGCTCACCGACTACACAGGACACTGAAGCTTTCTTT. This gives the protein CASSPTTQDTEAFF.

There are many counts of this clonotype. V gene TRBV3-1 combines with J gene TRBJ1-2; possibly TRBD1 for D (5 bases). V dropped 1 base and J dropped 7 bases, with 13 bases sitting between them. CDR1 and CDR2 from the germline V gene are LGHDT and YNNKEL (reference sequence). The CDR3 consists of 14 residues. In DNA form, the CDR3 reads TGTGCCAGCAGCCAAGGGGCAGGGCAGGTTGGCTACACCTTC. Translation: CASSQGAGQVGYTF.

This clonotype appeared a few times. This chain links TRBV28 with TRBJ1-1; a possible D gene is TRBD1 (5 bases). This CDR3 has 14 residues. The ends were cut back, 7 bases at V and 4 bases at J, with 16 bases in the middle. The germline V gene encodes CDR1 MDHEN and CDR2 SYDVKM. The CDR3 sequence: CASTGGGWGTEAFF. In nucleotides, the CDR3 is TGTGCCAGCACGGGGGGGGGATGGGGCACTGAAGCTTTCTTT.